The sequence of this TCR beta chain was determined in a study of HIV-infected patients and healthy controls. This clonotype occurred many times. Antiretroviral therapy had run roughly three months, about 14 weeks, before follow-up blood collection. No cell fractionation was done, so the repertoire covers all unsorted peripheral blood T cells. Alpha and beta constant-region primers primed reverse transcription of approximately 0.55 ug RNA. Separate chain-specific third strand synthesis with multiplexing indices produced the alpha and beta libraries. TCRdb independently ran MiXCR on the 5' RACE reads; one entry per CDR3 protein. This sample has about 4,200 distinct CDR3 sequences; about 8% occur once, and the top ten carry roughly 40%. This CDR3 spans 13 amino acids. Deletions cut 1 base from V and 7 bases from J, with 8 bases between. The germline V gene encodes CDR1 SGHTA and CDR2 FQGNSA.

The TCR was taken from an adult with HIV infection. The rearrangement links TRBV7-2 to TRBJ2-1; D is unclear. Specimen: blood, collected during antiretroviral therapy. CDR3 loop: CASSLVQANEQFF. The DNA for the CDR3 is TGTGCCAGCAGCTTAGTCCAGGCAAATGAGCAGTTCTTC. Combining the CDR3 with reference TRBV7-2 and TRBJ2-1 gives the whole variable domain GAGVSQSPSNKVTEKGKDVELRCDPISGHTALYWYRQSLGQGLEFLIYFQGNSAPDKSGLPSDRFSAERTGGSVSTLTIQRTQQEDSAVYLCASSLVQANEQFFGPGTRLTVL.